Shown below are 19 T cell receptor beta chains from a single sample sequenced in a study of blood T cell repertoires in COVID-19. Sequenced by immunoSEQ multiplex PCR; TCRdb stores in-frame clones only, minus some. The sample contains around 130,000 clones, about 80% of which appear only once. The sequenced sample was peripheral blood. Receptors were obtained from a human donor in a cohort sampled during active COVID-19.

This chain joins TRBV7-2 and TRBJ1-5, with TRBD1 as a possible D gene (5 bases). The CDR3 is 15 residues long. The germline gives CDR1 SGHTA, CDR2 FQGNSA. Trimming removed 2 bases at V and 4 bases at J, with 12 bases between. Here the CDR3 DNA reads TGTGCCAGCAGCTTAAGCGGGGACGGAAATCAGCCCCAGCATTTT. It yields the protein CASSLSGDGNQPQHF.

This sequence joins TRBV19 and TRBJ1-1, with 9 nucleotides matching TRBD1. Germline values: CDR1 LNHDA, CDR2 SQIVND (reference sequence). This CDR3 has 17 residues. Germline trimming cut 5 bases from V and 0 bases from J; bases unmatched to any gene: 10. The CDR3 spells CASSYRQGGRMNTEAFF. CDR3 in DNA: TGTGCCAGTAGTTACCGACAGGGGGGACGCATGAACACTGAAGCTTTCTTT.

The CDR3 DNA reads as TGCGCCAGCAGCTTATCGGAGGGTACGGCCCAGCATTTT. It specifies CASSLSEGTAQHF. V gene TRBV5-1 combines with J gene TRBJ1-5, with no clear D. V lost 2 bases, J lost 11 bases, and 14 bases lay in between. CDR1 is SGHRS and CDR2 is YFSETQ in the germline V gene. This CDR3 has 13 amino acids.

This sequence joins TRBV7-9 and TRBJ1-2, with D possibly being TRBD1 (6 bases). The germline V gene encodes CDR1 SEHNR and CDR2 FQNEAQ (reference sequence). V was pared by 6 bases and J by 4 bases, with 21 bases between. This CDR3 comprises 16 residues. CDR3 DNA sequence: TGTGCCAGCAGACAAATTAAGACAGGACCTAGCTATGGCTACACCTTC. As protein: CASRQIKTGPSYGYTF.

This chain uses TRBV7-9 with TRBJ1-5; D is uncertain. CDR1 is SEHNR, CDR2 FQNEAQ, per germline (reference sequence). V was shortened by 5 bases and J by 3 bases, with 17 bases between the two germline ends. CDR3 size: 16 residues. The CDR3 sequence: CASSLGPPGDNQPQHF. CDR3 in DNA: TGTGCCAGCAGCCTAGGCCCACCGGGAGACAATCAGCCCCAGCATTTT. The full variable domain, its missing parts supplied by reference TRBV7-9 and TRBJ1-5, is DTGVSQNPRHKITKRGQNVTFRCDPISEHNRLYWYRQTLGQGPEFLTYFQNEAQLEKSRLLSDRFSAERPKGSFSTLEIQRTEQGDSAMYLCASSLGPPGDNQPQHFGDGTRLSIL.

The V and J genes are TRBV5-1 and TRBJ1-1, with D maybe TRBD1 (5 bases). CDR3 size: 15 residues. Germline-derived CDR1 and CDR2 are SGHRS and YFSETQ. V was cut by 1 base and J by 2 bases, with 12 bases left in between. The CDR3 DNA follows: TGCGCCAGCAGCTTGTTTGGGGGGGAAAACACTGAAGCTTTCTTT. Translated: CASSLFGGENTEAFF.

The CDR3 here is CATSESTTSGGLFF. The CDR3 DNA reads TGTGCCACCAGTGAGTCGACGACTAGCGGGGGGTTGTTCTTC. The V call is TRBV24-1, the J call TRBJ2-1; 13 bases agree with TRBD2. The CDR3 covers 14 residues. Trimming removed 4 bases from V and 15 bases from J; junction bases left unmatched: 8. Germline V CDR1 and CDR2: KGHDR, SFDVKD.

V gene TRBV11-3 combines with J gene TRBJ2-2; no clear D. V gave up 3 bases and J gave up 2 bases, with 10 bases separating them. Germline V gene sequence: CDR1 SGHNT, CDR2 YENEEA. The CDR3 is 15 amino acids. The CDR3 spells CASSFQQPNTGELFF. The CDR3 DNA follows: TGTGCCAGCAGCTTCCAACAGCCAAACACCGGGGAGCTGTTTTTT.

This sequence joins TRBV15 and TRBJ1-4; TRBD1 agrees at 10 bases. The CDR3 sequence is 15 residues long. Per the germline V gene, CDR1 is LNHNV and CDR2 is YYDKDF (reference sequence). V dropped 4 bases and J dropped 5; count of bases not matched to a gene: 4. The CDR3 is CATSNRDRGNEKLFF. The CDR3 coding sequence is TGTGCCACCAGCAACCGGGACAGGGGAAATGAAAAACTGTTTTTT.

V gene TRBV23-1 combines with J gene TRBJ1-6; TRBD1 aligns across 7 bases. TRBV23-1 is assigned to the ORF class and has an uncertain function. Unmatched junction bases numbered 14, after V lost 0 bases and J lost 6 bases. CDR3 length: 19 residues. The CDR3 DNA reads TGCGCCAGCAGTCAATCATCGTCTCATACCGGGACAGTTAATTCACCCCTCCACTTT. It translates to CASSQSSSHTGTVNSPLHF.

This clone was seen only a few times. The rearrangement uses TRBV5-1 and TRBJ1-5; D is uncertain. Germline lookup yields CDR1 SGHRS and CDR2 YFSETQ. V was shortened by 0 bases and J by 7 bases, with 11 bases between the two germline ends. This CDR3 is 14 amino acids long. CDR3 nucleotides: TGCGCCAGCAGCTTGGGCGGAATCGAACAGCCCCAGCATTTT. Translating it yields CASSLGGIEQPQHF.

The chain has TRBV25-1 and TRBJ2-2; TRBD1 might be the D (5 bases). CDR3 length equals 13 residues. V dropped 3 bases and J dropped 7 bases, with 9 bases sitting between them. In germline, CDR1 is MGHDK, CDR2 SYGVNS. The CDR3 nucleotides are TGTGCCAGCAGTGAGCAGGGCTACGGGGAGCTGTTTTTT. Its protein is CASSEQGYGELFF.

The V and J genes are TRBV19 and TRBJ2-3, with TRBD1 identical over 7 bases. The CDR3 loop spans 15 amino acids. Germline V lookup: CDR1 LNHDA, CDR2 SQIVND (reference sequence). V dropped 5 bases and J dropped 5; count of bases not matched to a gene: 10. The CDR3 loop is CASSRSPGTEDTQYF. The DNA for the CDR3 is TGTGCCAGTAGTCGATCTCCAGGGACAGAAGATACGCAGTATTTT.

The genes are TRBV24-1 and TRBJ2-3; TRBD2 might be the D (5 bases). This CDR3 is 16 amino acids long. Trimming took off 5 bases at V and 2 bases at J, with 16 bases between the two ends. The germline V gene encodes CDR1 KGHDR and CDR2 SFDVKD. The chain's CDR3 is CATSGINPGDTDTQYF. As DNA, the CDR3 is TGTGCCACCAGTGGTATAAATCCCGGGGACACAGATACGCAGTATTTT.

The rearrangement links TRBV18 to TRBJ1-1, with D tentatively TRBD1 (5 bases). The germline V gene has CDR1 KGHSH and CDR2 LQKENI. The CDR3 runs 14 residues. V was shortened by 4 bases and J by 4 bases, with 13 bases between the two germline ends. CDR3 DNA sequence: TGTGCCAGCTCACAGAGCAGCGGGGGCACTGAAGCTTTCTTT. This gives the protein CASSQSSGGTEAFF.

J is TRBJ2-2 and V is TRBV28, with TRBD2 matching over 12 bases. CDR1 and CDR2 from the germline V gene are MDHEN and SYDVKM. The CDR3 extends over 14 amino acids. With 11 bases clipped from V and 6 bases from J, the junction kept 7 bases outside the gene matches. For the CDR3, the DNA is TGTGCCGCCGCTAGCGGGGGGGCTTCCGGGGAGCTGTTTTTT. Amino acids: CAAASGGASGELFF.

The chain links TRBV5-1 to TRBJ2-2; D might be TRBD1 (5 bases). V dropped 0 bases and J dropped 4 bases, with 19 bases sitting between them. Germline CDR1 and CDR2: SGHRS and YFSETQ. The CDR3 contains 18 residues. Here the CDR3 DNA reads TGCGCCAGCAGCTTGGTGGCAGGGATAGACATTGGCACCGGGGAGCTGTTTTTT. Amino acid sequence: CASSLVAGIDIGTGELFF.

This clone was recorded once. This chain connects TRBV9 to TRBJ2-5; D gene uncertain. There are 14 residues in the CDR3. Germline lookup yields CDR1 SGDLS and CDR2 YYNGEE. Trimming took 4 bases from V and 2 from J, leaving 12 bases between them. The CDR3 DNA reads as TGTGCCAGCAGCCCCCACTTATCACAAGAGACCCAGTACTTC. Protein sequence: CASSPHLSQETQYF.

The V call is TRBV6-5, the J call TRBJ2-7; 10 positions agree with TRBD1. The germline V gene has CDR1 MNHEY and CDR2 SVGAGI. After removal of 11 bases from V and 5 bases from J, the junction contained 12 bases not matched to a gene. This CDR3 region has 14 residues. The CDR3 sequence is CAAGTGVKGDEQYF. CDR3 bases: TGTGCCGCCGGGACAGGGGTTAAGGGTGACGAGCAGTACTTC.